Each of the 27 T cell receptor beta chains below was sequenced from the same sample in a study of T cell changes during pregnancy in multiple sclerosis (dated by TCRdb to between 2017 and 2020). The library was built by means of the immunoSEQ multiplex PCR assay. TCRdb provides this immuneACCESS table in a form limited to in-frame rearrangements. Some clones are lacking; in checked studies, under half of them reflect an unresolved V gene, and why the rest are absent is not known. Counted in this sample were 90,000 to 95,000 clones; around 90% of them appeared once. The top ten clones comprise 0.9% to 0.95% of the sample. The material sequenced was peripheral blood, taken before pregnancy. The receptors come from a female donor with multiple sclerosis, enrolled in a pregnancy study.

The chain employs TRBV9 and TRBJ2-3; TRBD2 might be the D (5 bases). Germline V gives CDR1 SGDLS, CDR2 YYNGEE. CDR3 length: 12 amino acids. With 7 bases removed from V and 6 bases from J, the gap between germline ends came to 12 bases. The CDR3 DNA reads TGTGCCAGCGGAGGATCCAGGGATACGCAGTATTTT. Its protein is CASGGSRDTQYF.

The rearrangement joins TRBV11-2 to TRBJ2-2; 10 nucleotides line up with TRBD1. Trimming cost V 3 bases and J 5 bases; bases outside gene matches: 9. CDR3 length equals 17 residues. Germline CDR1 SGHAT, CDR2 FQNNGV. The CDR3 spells CASSFQTGGDVTGELFF. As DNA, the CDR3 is TGTGCCAGCAGCTTCCAGACAGGGGGCGACGTGACCGGGGAGCTGTTTTTT.

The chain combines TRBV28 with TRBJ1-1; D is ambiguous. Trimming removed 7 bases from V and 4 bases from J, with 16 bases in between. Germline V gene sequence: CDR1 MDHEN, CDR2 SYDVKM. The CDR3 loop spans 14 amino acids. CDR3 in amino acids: CASTTTHRSTEAFF. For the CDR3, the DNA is TGTGCCAGCACCACCACCCACCGGAGCACTGAAGCTTTCTTT.

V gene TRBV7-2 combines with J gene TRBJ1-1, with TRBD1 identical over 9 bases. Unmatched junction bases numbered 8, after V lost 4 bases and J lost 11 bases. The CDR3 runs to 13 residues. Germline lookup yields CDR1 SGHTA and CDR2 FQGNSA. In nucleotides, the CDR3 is TGTGCCAGCAGCTCGCACAGGGGGCTCTCTGCTTTCTTT. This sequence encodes CASSSHRGLSAFF.

CDR3 nucleotide sequence: TGTGCCAGCAGCGTAGAGAACGGAGGGGCTGAAGCTTTCTTT. Translated: CASSVENGGAEAFF. This chain joins TRBV9 and TRBJ1-1; possible D gene TRBD1, 5 bases. The CDR3 is 14 amino acids. The ends were cut back, 0 bases at V and 6 bases at J, with 12 bases in the middle. CDR1 and CDR2 (germline): SGDLS, YYNGEE.

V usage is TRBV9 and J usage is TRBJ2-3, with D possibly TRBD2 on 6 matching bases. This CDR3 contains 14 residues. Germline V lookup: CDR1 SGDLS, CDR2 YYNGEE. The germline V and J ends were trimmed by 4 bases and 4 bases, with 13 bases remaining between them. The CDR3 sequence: CASSLRTTPDTQYF. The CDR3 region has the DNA TGTGCCAGCAGCCTACGGACTACCCCAGATACGCAGTATTTT.

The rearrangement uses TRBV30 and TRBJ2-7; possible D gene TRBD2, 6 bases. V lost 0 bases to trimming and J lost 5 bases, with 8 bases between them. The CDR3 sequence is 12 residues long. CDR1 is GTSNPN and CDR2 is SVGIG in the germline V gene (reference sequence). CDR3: CAWSVGTHEQYF. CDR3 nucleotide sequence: TGTGCCTGGAGTGTAGGGACTCACGAGCAGTACTTC.

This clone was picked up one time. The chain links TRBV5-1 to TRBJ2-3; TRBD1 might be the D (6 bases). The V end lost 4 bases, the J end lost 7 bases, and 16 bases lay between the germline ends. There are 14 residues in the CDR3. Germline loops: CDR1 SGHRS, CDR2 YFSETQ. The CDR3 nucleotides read TGCGCCAGCAGCCTCGGGGCAGGGACAAATACGCAGTATTTT. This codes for CASSLGAGTNTQYF.

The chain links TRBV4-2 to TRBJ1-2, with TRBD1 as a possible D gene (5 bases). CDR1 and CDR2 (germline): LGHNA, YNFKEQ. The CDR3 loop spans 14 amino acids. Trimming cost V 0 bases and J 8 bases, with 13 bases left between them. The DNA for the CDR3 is TGTGCCAGCAGCCAAGATACCCTAACAGGCGGCTACACCTTC. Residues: CASSQDTLTGGYTF.

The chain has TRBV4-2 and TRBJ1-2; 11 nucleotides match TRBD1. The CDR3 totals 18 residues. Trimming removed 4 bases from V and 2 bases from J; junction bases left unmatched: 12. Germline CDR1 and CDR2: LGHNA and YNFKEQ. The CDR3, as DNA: TGTGCCAGCAGCCTATCCTCCGGGACAGGGGGTGGCAACTATGGCTACACCTTC. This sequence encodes CASSLSSGTGGGNYGYTF.

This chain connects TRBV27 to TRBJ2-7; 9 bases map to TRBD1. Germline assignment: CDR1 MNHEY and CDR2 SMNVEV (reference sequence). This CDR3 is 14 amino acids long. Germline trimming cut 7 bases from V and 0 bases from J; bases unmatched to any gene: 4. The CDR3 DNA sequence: TGTGCCAGCACGGACAGGGGAGGCTCCTACGAGCAGTACTTC. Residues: CASTDRGGSYEQYF.

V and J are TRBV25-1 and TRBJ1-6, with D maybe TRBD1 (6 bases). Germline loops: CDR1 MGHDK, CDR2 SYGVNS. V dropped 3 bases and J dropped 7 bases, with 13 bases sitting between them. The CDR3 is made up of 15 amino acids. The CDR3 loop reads CASSERGQGNSPLHF. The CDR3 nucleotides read TGTGCCAGCAGTGAGAGGGGTCAGGGGAATTCACCCCTCCACTTT.

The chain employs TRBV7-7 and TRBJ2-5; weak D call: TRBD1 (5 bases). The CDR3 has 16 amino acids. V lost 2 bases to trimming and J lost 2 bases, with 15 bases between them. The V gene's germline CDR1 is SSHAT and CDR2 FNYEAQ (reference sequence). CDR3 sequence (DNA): TGTGCCAGCAGCTTAACAAAGGGGATGGTGCAAGAGACCCAGTACTTC. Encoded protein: CASSLTKGMVQETQYF.

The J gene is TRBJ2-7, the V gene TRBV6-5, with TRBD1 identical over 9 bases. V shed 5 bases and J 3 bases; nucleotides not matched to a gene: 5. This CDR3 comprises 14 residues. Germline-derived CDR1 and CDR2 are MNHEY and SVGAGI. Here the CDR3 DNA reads TGTGCCAGCAGTCCCCGGGACAGGGTCTACGAGCAGTACTTC. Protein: CASSPRDRVYEQYF.

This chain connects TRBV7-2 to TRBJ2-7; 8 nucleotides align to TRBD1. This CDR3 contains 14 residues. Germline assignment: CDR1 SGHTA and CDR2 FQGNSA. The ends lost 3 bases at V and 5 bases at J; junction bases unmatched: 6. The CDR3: CASSFWTGINEQYF. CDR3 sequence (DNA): TGTGCCAGCAGCTTTTGGACAGGGATAAACGAGCAGTACTTC.

CDR3 region: CSVEGGTSTDTQYF. For the CDR3, the DNA is TGCAGCGTTGAAGGTGGGACTAGTACAGATACGCAGTATTTT. The V and J genes are TRBV29-1 and TRBJ2-3; TRBD2 matches 8 bases. CDR1 and CDR2 (germline): SQVTM, ANQGSEA. With V trimmed by 1 base and J by 3 bases, 3 bases remained unmatched. The CDR3 runs to 14 residues.

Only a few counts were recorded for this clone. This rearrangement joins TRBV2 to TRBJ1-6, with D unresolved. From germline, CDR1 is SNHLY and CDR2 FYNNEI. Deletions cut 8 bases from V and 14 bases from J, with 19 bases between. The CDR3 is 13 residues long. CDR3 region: CASSPAEAGALHF. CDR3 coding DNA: TGTGCCAGCTCCCCAGCCGAGGCCGGGGCCCTCCACTTT.

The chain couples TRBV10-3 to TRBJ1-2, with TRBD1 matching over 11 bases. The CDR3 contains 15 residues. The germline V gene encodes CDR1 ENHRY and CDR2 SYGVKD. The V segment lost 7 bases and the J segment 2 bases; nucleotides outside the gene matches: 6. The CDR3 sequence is CAITGQGEFNYGYTF. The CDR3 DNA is TGTGCCATCACGGGACAGGGGGAGTTCAACTATGGCTACACCTTC.

CDR3 in DNA: TGTGCCAGCGGGCAGACAGGGCTTAGAGAGACCCAGTACTTC. This sequence encodes CASGQTGLRETQYF. V is TRBV2 and J is TRBJ2-5, with 7 bases fitting TRBD1. The CDR3 is made up of 14 amino acids. Germline assignment: CDR1 SNHLY and CDR2 FYNNEI. Unmatched junction bases numbered 10, after V lost 8 bases and J lost 4 bases.

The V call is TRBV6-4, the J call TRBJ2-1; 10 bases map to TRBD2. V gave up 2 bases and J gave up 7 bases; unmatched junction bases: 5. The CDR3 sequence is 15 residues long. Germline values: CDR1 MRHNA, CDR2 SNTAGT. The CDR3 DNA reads TGTGCCAGCAGTGACCAAGCGGGAGGGAGAAATGAGCAGTTCTTC. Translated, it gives CASSDQAGGRNEQFF.

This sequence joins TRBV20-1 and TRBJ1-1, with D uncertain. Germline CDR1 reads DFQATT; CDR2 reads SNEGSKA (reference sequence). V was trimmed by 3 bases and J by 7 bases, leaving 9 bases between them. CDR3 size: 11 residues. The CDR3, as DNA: TGCAGTGCTAGTTTCGGGGATGAAGCTTTCTTT. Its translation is CSASFGDEAFF.

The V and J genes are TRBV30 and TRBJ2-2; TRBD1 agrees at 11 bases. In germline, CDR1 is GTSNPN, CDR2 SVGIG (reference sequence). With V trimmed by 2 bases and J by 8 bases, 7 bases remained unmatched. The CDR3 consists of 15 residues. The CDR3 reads CAWSPGTGGVGELFF. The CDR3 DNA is TGTGCCTGGAGTCCCGGGACAGGGGGGGTAGGGGAGCTGTTTTTT. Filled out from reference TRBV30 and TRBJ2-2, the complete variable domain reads SQTIHQWPATLVQPVGSPLSLECTVEGTSNPNLYWYRQAAGRGLQLLFYSVGIGQISSEVPQNLSASRPQDRQFILSSKKLLLSDSGFYLCAWSPGTGGVGELFFGEGSRLTVL.

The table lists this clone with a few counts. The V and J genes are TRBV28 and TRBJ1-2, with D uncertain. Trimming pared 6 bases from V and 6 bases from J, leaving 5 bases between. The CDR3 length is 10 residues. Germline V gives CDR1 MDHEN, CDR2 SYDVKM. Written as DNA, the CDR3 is TGTGCCAGCAGACGGGATGGCTACACCTTC. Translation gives CASRRDGYTF.

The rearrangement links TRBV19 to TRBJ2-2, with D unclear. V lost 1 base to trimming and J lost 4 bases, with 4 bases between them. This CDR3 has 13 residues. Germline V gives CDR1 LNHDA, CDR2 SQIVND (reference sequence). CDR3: CASSIGPTGELFF. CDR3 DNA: TGTGCCAGTAGTATAGGGCCCACCGGGGAGCTGTTTTTT. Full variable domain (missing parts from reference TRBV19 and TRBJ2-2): DGGITQSPKYLFRKEGQNVTLSCEQNLNHDAMYWYRQDPGQGLRLIYYSQIVNDFQKGDIAEGYSVSREKKESFPLTVTSAQKNPTAFYLCASSIGPTGELFFGEGSRLTVL.

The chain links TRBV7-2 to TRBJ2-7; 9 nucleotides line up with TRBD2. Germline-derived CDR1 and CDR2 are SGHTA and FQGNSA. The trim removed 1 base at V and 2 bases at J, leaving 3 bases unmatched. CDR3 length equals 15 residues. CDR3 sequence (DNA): TGTGCCAGCAGCTTAGGGCGGGGGGGCCCCTACGAGCAGTACTTC. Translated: CASSLGRGGPYEQYF.

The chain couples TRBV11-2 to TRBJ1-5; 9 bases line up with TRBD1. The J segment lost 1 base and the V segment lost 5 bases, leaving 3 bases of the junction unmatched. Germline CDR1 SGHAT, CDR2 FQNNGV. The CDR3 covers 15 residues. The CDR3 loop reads CASSPDRGSNQPQHF. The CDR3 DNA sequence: TGTGCCAGCAGCCCAGACAGGGGGAGCAATCAGCCCCAGCATTTT. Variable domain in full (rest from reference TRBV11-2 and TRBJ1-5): EAGVAQSPRYKIIEKRQSVAFWCNPISGHATLYWYQQILGQGPKLLIQFQNNGVVDDSQLPKDRFSAERLKGVDSTLKIQPAKLEDSAVYLCASSPDRGSNQPQHFGDGTRLSIL.

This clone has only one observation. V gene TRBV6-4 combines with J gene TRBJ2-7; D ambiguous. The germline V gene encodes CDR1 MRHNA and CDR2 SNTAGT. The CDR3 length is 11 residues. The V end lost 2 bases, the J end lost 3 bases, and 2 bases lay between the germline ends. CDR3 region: CASSDHYEQYF. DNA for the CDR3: TGTGCCAGCAGTGACCACTACGAGCAGTACTTC.